This T cell receptor beta chain was retrieved from a study of T cell responses to AZD1222 COVID-19 vaccine (dated by TCRdb to 2020 to 2022). Broadly, across the study: AZD1222 recipients whose second dose came at about 4 weeks and those whose second dose came at about 12 weeks were combined into one group, since spike-specific TCR depth and breadth did not differ between the two schedules. A total of around 240 trial participants underwent TCR sequencing, of whom 200 to 220 had received two doses of AZD1222 and 26 had received two doses of the MenACWY control vaccine. Trial participants were enrolled into age subgroups of 18-55, 56-69 and 70-plus years, which contained roughly 140, 27 and 60 TCR-sequenced participants, respectively.

General findings and caveats noted by the study authors: Reportedly, almost half of the unique spike-specific TCRs recognized epitopes lying outside the regions that are mutated in the B.1.351 and B.1.1.7 variants. Participants were mostly white British and included more females than males, and it was suggested by the authors that clonal diversity may have been underestimated. Because no day 14 peak-response samples were available, the repertoires could be characterized only after the peak T cell response. A significant rise in spike-specific TCR breadth and depth was observed after two AZD1222 doses relative to day 0 and relative to MenACWY recipients. Vaccine-associated CD4 TCRs spanned the whole spike protein, with dominant responses in regions 160-218 and 743-854. In the small 56-69-year group, the increase in depth fell short of significance, most likely because of low power. Conclusions about previously exposed vaccinees are limited, since just five or six AZD1222 recipients were seropositive for SARS-CoV-2 at baseline.

The CDR3 measures 17 amino acids from cysteine to phenylalanine. Solely the CDR3 DNA is kept, with 51 bases framed from the first base. For CDR1 and CDR2, the germline V gene lists SGHDT and YYEEEE. V and J lose 4 bases and 1 base, and a span of 21 bases separates them. The CDR3 regions of human TCRbeta chains were analyzed by immunosequencing. The published analysis was carried out like this. Repertoire TCRs were matched against a reference library of SARS-CoV-2-specific TCRs generated with the MIRA antigen-specificity platform. Breadth was defined as the fraction of unique TCRs that were SARS-CoV-2-associated. Depth was defined as the fraction of total T cells that were SARS-CoV-2-associated. Using the MIRA data, each spike-specific TCR was assigned both to the spike region to which the TCR was reactive and to a CD4 or CD8 class. Log10-transformed breadth and depth values were compared by one-way ANOVA with Sidak's multiple comparisons tests. The table comes from immuneACCESS by way of TCRdb, which keeps in-frame sequences with V and J called. Part of the clones is missing from these tables; in studies checked, under half for an unresolved V gene and the rest for unknown reasons. V and J calls and clone size are those listed in that table; D and trimming were worked out from the DNA. The sample table lists about 130,000 clones, roughly 90% of them with a count of one. The ten largest clones capture roughly 1.6% of the sample.

This clone was recorded once. Its antigen specificity is not known. No base quality information exists; no much larger clone differs at one position. The sample's time point, from its label and the paper: baseline before first vaccination. The vaccinee samples were drawn from two UK trials, COV001 and COV002, one of which was a single-blind randomized controlled phase 2/3 trial testing AZD1222 (ChAdOx1 nCoV-19) in healthy adults. For TCRbeta chain sequencing, PBMC samples were collected from trial participants at day 0 and at day 28 after the second dose. The V gene is TRBV5-6 and the J gene is TRBJ2-7; the D gene is perhaps TRBD1, from 6 matching bases. This receptor was taken from an adult in good health. The sample in question was peripheral blood, obtained on day 0 of AZD1222 vaccination. The DNA sequence is TGTGCCAGCAGCCCTAGACTACAGGGCATCAGGTCCTACGAGCAGTACTTC. It is translated as CASSPRLQGIRSYEQYF. Beyond the CDR3, the reference TRBV5-6 and TRBJ2-7 genes provide the residues; the full variable domain reads: DAGVTQSPTHLIKTRGQQVTLRCSPKSGHDTVSWYQQALGQGPQFIFQYYEEEERQRGNFPDRFSGHQFPNYSSELNVNALLLGDSALYLCASSPRLQGIRSYEQYFGPGTRLTVT.